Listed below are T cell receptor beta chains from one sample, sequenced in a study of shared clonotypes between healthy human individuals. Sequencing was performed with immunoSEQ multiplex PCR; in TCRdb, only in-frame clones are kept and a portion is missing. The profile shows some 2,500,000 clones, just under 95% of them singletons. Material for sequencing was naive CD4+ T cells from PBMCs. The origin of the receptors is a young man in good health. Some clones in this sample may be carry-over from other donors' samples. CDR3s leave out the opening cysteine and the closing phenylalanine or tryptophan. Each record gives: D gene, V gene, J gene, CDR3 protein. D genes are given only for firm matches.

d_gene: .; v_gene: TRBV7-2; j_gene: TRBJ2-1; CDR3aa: ASSLIRGFNNEQF
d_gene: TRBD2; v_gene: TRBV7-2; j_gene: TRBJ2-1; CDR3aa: ASSLTSGSNEQF
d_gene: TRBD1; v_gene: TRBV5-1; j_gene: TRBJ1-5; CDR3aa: ASSPGQPMGPQH
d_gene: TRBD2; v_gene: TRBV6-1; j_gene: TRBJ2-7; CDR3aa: ASSESVAGFYEQY
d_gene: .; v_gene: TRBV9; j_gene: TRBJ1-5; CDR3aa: ASSVAGPHQPQH
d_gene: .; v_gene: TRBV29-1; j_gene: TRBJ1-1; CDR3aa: SVGLLIRVNTEAF
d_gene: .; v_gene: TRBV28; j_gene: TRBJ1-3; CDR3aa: ASSWSIGDTIY
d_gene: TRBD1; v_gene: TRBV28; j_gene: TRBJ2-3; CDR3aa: GTRGFTDTQY
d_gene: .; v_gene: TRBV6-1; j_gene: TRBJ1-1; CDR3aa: ASRSRVGDTEAF
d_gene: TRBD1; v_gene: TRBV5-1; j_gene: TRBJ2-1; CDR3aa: ASSAGTGRNEQF
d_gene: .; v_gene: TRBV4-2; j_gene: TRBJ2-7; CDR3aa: ASSRALGDRSSYEQY
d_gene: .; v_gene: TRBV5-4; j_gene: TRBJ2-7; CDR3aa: ASSFRGESSYEQY
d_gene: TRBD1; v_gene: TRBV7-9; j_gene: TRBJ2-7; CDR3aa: ASSASGTGVGEQY
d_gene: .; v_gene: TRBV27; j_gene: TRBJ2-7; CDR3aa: ASRGLAYEQY
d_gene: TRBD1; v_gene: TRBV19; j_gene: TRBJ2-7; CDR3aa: ASSIDVTGDPLQY
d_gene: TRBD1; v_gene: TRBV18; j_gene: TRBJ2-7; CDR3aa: ASSLGTGTGAYEQY
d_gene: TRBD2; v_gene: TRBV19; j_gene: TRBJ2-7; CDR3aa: ASSNLRPTSGLHPCYEQY
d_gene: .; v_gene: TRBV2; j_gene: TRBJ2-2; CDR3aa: ASSQNPGSNTGELF
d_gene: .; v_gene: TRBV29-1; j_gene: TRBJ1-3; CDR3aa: SVEKVGGNTIY
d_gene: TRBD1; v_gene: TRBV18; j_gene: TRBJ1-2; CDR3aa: ASSPPPGQGAFYGYT
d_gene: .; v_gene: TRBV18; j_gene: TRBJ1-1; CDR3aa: ASSPPAVTEAF
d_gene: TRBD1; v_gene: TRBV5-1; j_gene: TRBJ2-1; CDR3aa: ASSRQGEIDEQF
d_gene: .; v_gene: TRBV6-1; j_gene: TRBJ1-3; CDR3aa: ASSEGRQHTGNTIY
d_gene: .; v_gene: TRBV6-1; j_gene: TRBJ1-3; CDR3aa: ASSEARAAWNTIY
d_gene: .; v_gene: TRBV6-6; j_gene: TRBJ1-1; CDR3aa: ASSYQSDTEAF
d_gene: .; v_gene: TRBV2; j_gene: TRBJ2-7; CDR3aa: ASSERLALNYEQY
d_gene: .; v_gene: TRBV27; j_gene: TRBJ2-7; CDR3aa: ASTLSGAAVYEQY
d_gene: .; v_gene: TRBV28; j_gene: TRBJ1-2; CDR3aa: ASSLTGTYNYGYT
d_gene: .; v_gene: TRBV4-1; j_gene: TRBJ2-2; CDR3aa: ASSQGFGGRTGELF